A selection of T cell receptor beta chains follows, all from one sample in a study of radiotherapy plus CTLA-4 blockade in lung cancer. Only in-frame clones appear in the TCRdb table, and some are missing; sequencing was by immunoSEQ multiplex PCR. Of approximately 110,000 clones in the sample, approximately 77% are singletons; the top ten hold roughly 3.3%. The sequenced sample was peripheral blood, obtained from a patient treated with radiotherapy plus ipilimumab. The receptors derive from a human donor with non-small cell lung cancer that progressed on radiotherapy plus ipilimumab. Some clones in this sample may be carry-over from other donors' samples. CDR3s include the opening cysteine and the closing phenylalanine or tryptophan. D genes are given only for firm matches. Not all rows give a size; the values are once, few, many and, for expanded clones, a class.

v_gene	j_gene	len	d_gene	abundance	CDR3aa	CDR3nt
TRBV25-1	TRBJ2-5	14	TRBD1	NA	CASSEGQVGETQYF	TGTGCCAGCAGTGAAGGACAGGTCGGGGAGACCCAGTACTTC
TRBV18	TRBJ1-5	15	TRBD1	few	CASSPAGQGNQPQHF	TGTGCCAGCTCACCCGCGGGACAGGGGAATCAGCCCCAGCATTTT
TRBV7-9	TRBJ1-1	12	NA	NA	CASSLGGAEAFF	TGTGCCAGCAGCTTAGGGGGGGCTGAAGCTTTCTTT
TRBV28	TRBJ1-2	15	NA	NA	CASSSYLIGGYGYTF	TGTGCCAGCAGTTCTTACCTTATAGGGGGGTATGGCTACACCTTC
TRBV5-6	TRBJ1-6	14	TRBD1	once	CASSLTGQGVTLHF	TGTGCCAGCAGCTTGACTGGACAGGGAGTCACCCTCCACTTT
TRBV4-3	TRBJ2-7	15	TRBD1	NA	CASSQRTGSSYEQYF	TGCGCCAGCAGCCAGCGGACAGGAAGCTCCTACGAGCAGTACTTC
TRBV7-2	TRBJ2-7	14	NA	few	CASSFPRRSYEQYF	TGTGCCAGCAGCTTTCCCCGGCGCTCCTACGAGCAGTACTTC
TRBV2	TRBJ2-1	16	TRBD2	NA	CASSPLAGGDHNEQFF	TGTGCCAGCAGTCCTCTAGCGGGGGGTGACCACAATGAGCAGTTCTTC
TRBV15	TRBJ1-2	16	TRBD1	NA	CATSRAGGTGLEGYTF	TGTGCCACCAGCAGAGCTGGAGGGACAGGGTTGGAGGGCTACACCTTC
TRBV11-3	TRBJ2-2	14	NA	NA	CASSSRTGPGELFF	TGTGCCAGCAGCTCCCGAACAGGGCCCGGGGAGCTGTTTTTT
TRBV11-2	TRBJ2-1	16	NA	NA	CASSLSSQGLYNEQFF	TGTGCCAGCAGCTTATCATCACAAGGACTGTACAATGAGCAGTTCTTC
TRBV18	TRBJ2-1	14	NA	NA	CASSPDYPYNEQFF	TGTGCCAGCTCACCCGACTACCCCTACAATGAGCAGTTCTTC
TRBV9	TRBJ2-2	16	NA	NA	CASSVADYRNTGELFF	TGTGCCAGCAGCGTAGCAGATTATAGAAACACCGGGGAGCTGTTTTTT
TRBV7-2	TRBJ2-2	11	NA	once	CASSPVGELFF	TGTGCCAGCAGCCCCGTCGGGGAGCTGTTTTTT
TRBV5-1	TRBJ1-6	16	TRBD1	NA	CASSLEVQGAGSPLHF	TGCGCCAGCAGCTTGGAAGTACAGGGGGCCGGGTCACCCCTCCACTTT
TRBV7-2	TRBJ2-1	15	TRBD2	NA	CASSTRLAAYNEQFF	TGTGCCAGCAGCACACGACTAGCGGCCTACAATGAGCAGTTCTTC
TRBV4-1	TRBJ1-5	15	TRBD1	NA	CASSQADRGPQPQHF	TGCGCCAGCAGCCAAGCGGACAGGGGGCCACAGCCCCAGCATTTT
TRBV15	TRBJ2-2	15	NA	once	CATSEGPWDTGELFF	TGTGCCACCAGCGAAGGACCGTGGGACACCGGGGAGCTGTTTTTT
TRBV7-6	TRBJ2-5	12	NA	NA	CASSLYQETQYF	TGTGCCAGCAGCTTATATCAAGAGACCCAGTACTTC
TRBV7-3	TRBJ2-1	15	TRBD1	NA	CASSLRPGGENEQFF	TGTGCCAGCAGCCTTAGGCCAGGGGGCGAGAATGAGCAGTTCTTC
TRBV11-3	TRBJ1-6	13	NA	NA	CASSLQGNSPLHF	TGTGCCAGCAGCTTACAGGGAAATTCACCCCTCCACTTT
TRBV9	TRBJ1-6	17	NA	NA	CASSVDKGSVGNSPLHF	TGTGCCAGCAGCGTAGATAAGGGGTCGGTGGGGAATTCACCCCTCCACTTT
TRBV5-4	TRBJ2-7	15	NA	NA	CASSQKQGNSYEQYF	TGTGCCAGCAGCCAGAAACAGGGAAACTCCTACGAGCAGTACTTC
TRBV7-7	TRBJ2-1	13	NA	NA	CASSPRLFDEQFF	TGTGCTAGCAGTCCTCGACTTTTTGATGAGCAGTTCTTC
TRBV7-9	TRBJ2-1	13	TRBD2	NA	CALNGLVINEQFF	TGTGCCCTTAACGGACTAGTCATTAATGAGCAGTTCTTC
TRBV6-5	TRBJ2-1	15	NA	once	CASSYMSGYDNEQFF	TGTGCCAGCAGTTACATGAGCGGCTATGACAATGAGCAGTTCTTC
TRBV4-3	TRBJ1-4	16	NA	once	CASSHANRATNEKLFF	TGCGCCAGCAGCCACGCGAACAGGGCAACTAATGAAAAACTGTTTTTT
TRBV29-1	TRBJ1-4	14	TRBD1	NA	CSVQVDRDDEKLFF	TGCAGCGTTCAAGTAGACAGGGATGATGAAAAACTGTTTTTT
TRBV7-8	TRBJ1-4	15	NA	NA	CASSPPQEVQGKLFF	TGTGCCAGCAGCCCCCCGCAGGAGGTTCAGGGAAAACTGTTTTTT
TRBV21-1	TRBJ2-4	18	NA	NA	CASSMDRGRGSVKNIQYF	TGTGCCAGCAGCATGGACAGGGGGCGCGGTTCGGTAAAAAACATTCAGTACTTC
TRBV10-3	TRBJ1-4	15	NA	few	CAISEGRSRNEKLFF	TGTGCCATCAGTGAGGGCAGGAGCCGTAATGAAAAACTGTTTTTT
TRBV4-3	TRBJ2-2	16	TRBD1	NA	CASSQSGQEDTGELFF	TGCGCCAGCAGCCAATCGGGACAGGAAGACACCGGGGAGCTGTTTTTT
TRBV18	TRBJ2-7	14	NA	NA	CASSPVTASYEQYF	TGTGCCAGCTCACCAGTGACAGCCAGCTACGAGCAGTACTTC
TRBV14	TRBJ2-1	15	NA	NA	CASSPRRNSYNEQFF	TGTGCCAGCAGCCCCCGACGGAACTCCTACAATGAGCAGTTCTTC
TRBV7-9	TRBJ1-2	11	TRBD1	NA	CASSFTPGQIF	TGTGCCAGCAGCTTTACACCGGGACAGATATTC
TRBV5-6	TRBJ2-2	13	NA	NA	CASSFPDGRELFF	TGTGCCAGCAGCTTTCCAGACGGGAGGGAGCTGTTTTTT
TRBV7-9	TRBJ1-1	15	NA	NA	CASSPKEIMNTEAFF	TGTGCCAGCAGCCCGAAGGAGATTATGAACACTGAAGCTTTCTTT
TRBV4-1	TRBJ1-5	14	NA	NA	CASSSGRYNQPQHF	TGCGCCAGCAGCTCCGGACGGTACAATCAGCCCCAGCATTTT
TRBV19	TRBJ1-2	14	TRBD1	NA	CASSKGQGAWGYTF	TGTGCCAGTAGTAAAGGACAGGGGGCTTGGGGCTACACCTTC
TRBV28	TRBJ1-5	14	NA	NA	CASSPYRVQQPQHF	TGTGCCAGCAGTCCATACAGGGTACAACAGCCCCAGCATTTT
TRBV9	TRBJ2-7	16	TRBD1	NA	CASSATGQGRSYEQYF	TGTGCCAGCAGCGCAACAGGACAGGGTAGATCCTACGAGCAGTACTTC
TRBV7-2	TRBJ1-4	14	TRBD1	NA	CASSSGTGREKLFF	TGTGCCAGCAGCTCCGGGACAGGGCGAGAAAAACTGTTTTTT
TRBV10-3	TRBJ2-3	11	NA	NA	CAISGGDTQYF	TGTGCCATCAGTGGGGGAGATACGCAGTATTTT
TRBV5-1	TRBJ1-5	15	NA	NA	CASSLDPYSNQPQHF	TGCGCCAGCAGCTTGGACCCTTATAGCAATCAGCCCCAGCATTTT
TRBV4-1	TRBJ1-1	15	NA	NA	CASSQQTAMNTEAFF	TGCGCCAGCAGCCAACAAACAGCTATGAACACTGAAGCTTTCTTT
TRBV7-6	TRBJ2-5	13	NA	NA	CASSAGPRGTQYF	TGTGCCAGCAGCGCCGGACCCCGGGGGACCCAGTACTTC
TRBV7-2	TRBJ1-1	15	TRBD1	NA	CASSLATGANTEAFF	TGTGCCAGCAGCTTAGCGACAGGGGCGAACACTGAAGCTTTCTTT
TRBV5-6	TRBJ2-3	13	NA	NA	CASSLGLADTQYF	TGTGCCAGCAGCTTGGGCCTAGCAGATACGCAGTATTTT
TRBV7-8	TRBJ1-2	15	TRBD1	once	CASSPGGTVVYGYTF	TGTGCCAGCAGCCCAGGTGGGACAGTAGTTTATGGCTACACCTTC
TRBV29-1	TRBJ1-4	13	NA	few	CSVAREYDEKLFF	TGCAGCGTTGCAAGGGAGTATGATGAAAAACTGTTTTTT
TRBV7-3	TRBJ2-3	14	NA	NA	CASSPGKSTDTQYF	TGTGCCAGCAGCCCAGGGAAAAGCACAGATACGCAGTATTTT
TRBV7-2	TRBJ1-3	12	NA	NA	CASNVPGNTIYF	TGTGCCAGCAATGTTCCGGGAAACACCATATATTTT
TRBV18	TRBJ1-6	12	NA	NA	CASSPPRGPRAF	TGTGCCAGCTCACCACCAAGGGGTCCAAGGGCCTTT
TRBV28	TRBJ1-2	13	NA	few	CASSLSGLYGYTF	TGTGCCAGCAGTTTATCAGGGCTCTATGGCTACACCTTC
TRBV9	TRBJ1-1	16	NA	NA	CASSVEKHRENTEAFF	TGTGCCAGCAGCGTAGAAAAGCACAGGGAAAACACTGAAGCTTTCTTT